The 27 T cell receptor beta chains given below trace back to one sample, sequenced in a study of CXCR3-negative and CXCR3-positive naive CD8 T cells. Study results and caveats: CXCR3-positive naive cells had more hydrophobic TRB CDR3s than CXCR3-negative naive cells.

The libraries of TRB cDNA were prepared using 5' RACE with UMI labels. TCRdb re-called the 5' RACE reads, yielding one record per CDR3 amino acid sequence without DNA. This repertoire includes about 150,000 distinct CDR3 sequences. These receptors have no identified antigens. The sequenced sample was naive CXCR3+ CD8+ T cells from blood. The sample's subset: CD45RO-CCR7+CD27+CD95- naive CD8+ T cells expressing CXCR3 (TNR3+). All receptors derive from a human donor in good health. Some clones in this sample may be carry-over from other donors' samples.

The rearrangement joins TRBV29-1 to TRBJ2-1. The germline V gene has CDR1 SQVTM and CDR2 ANQGSEA. The CDR3 consists of 11 residues. The CDR3 sequence is CSVQLDNEQFF.

The V and J genes are TRBV25-1 and TRBJ2-7; TCRdb picks TRBD2, but there is no DNA to check that call. Per the germline V gene, CDR1 is MGHDK and CDR2 is SYGVNS. This CDR3 has 13 residues. The chain's CDR3 is CASRSSGGNEQYF.

CDR3 sequence: CASSAQGMRNTIYF. This rearrangement joins TRBV19 to TRBJ1-3; TCRdb selects TRBD1, and the lack of DNA leaves this call unchecked. From germline, CDR1 is LNHDA and CDR2 SQIVND (reference sequence). The CDR3 totals 14 residues.

V and J are TRBV28 and TRBJ1-1; TCRdb outputs TRBD1, but without DNA this stays unchecked. The germline V gene encodes CDR1 MDHEN and CDR2 SYDVKM. The CDR3 is 17 amino acids. Here the CDR3 reads CASSHWNRETMNTEAFF.

The rearrangement joins TRBV15 to TRBJ1-2; TCRdb indicates TRBD1, and absent DNA this call remains unverified. CDR3 length: 14 amino acids. The V gene's germline CDR1 is LNHNV and CDR2 YYDKDF (reference sequence). The CDR3 reads CATSSPDENYGYTF.

This CDR3 reads CASRLRPLLYEQYF. V and J are TRBV7-8 and TRBJ2-7; absent DNA, TCRdb's TRBD2 call cannot be checked. This CDR3 spans 14 amino acids. Germline V gene sequence: CDR1 SGHVS, CDR2 FQNEAQ. The full variable domain, with the rest looked up from reference TRBV7-8 and TRBJ2-7, is GAGVSQSPRYKVAKRGQDVALRCDPISGHVSLFWYQQALGQGPEFLTYFQNEAQLDKSGLPSDRFFAERPEGSVSTLKIQRTQQEDSAVYLCASRLRPLLYEQYFGPGTRLTVT.

The chain joins TRBV24-1 to TRBJ2-7; TCRdb's D gene call, TRBD1, goes unchecked for lack of DNA. Germline-derived CDR1 and CDR2 are KGHDR and SFDVKD. CDR3 length equals 18 residues. CDR3: CATSECRGASFYSYEQYF.

This chain joins TRBV7-7 and TRBJ2-1; the TCRdb call, TRBD1, lacks DNA for checking. The CDR3 is made up of 15 amino acids. Germline CDR1 SSHAT, CDR2 FNYEAQ (reference sequence). CDR3 sequence reads: CASSSSGGTVNEQFF.

The chain is built from TRBV28 and TRBJ2-7; TCRdb gives TRBD1 as the D gene, but with no DNA this cannot be confirmed. This CDR3 is 16 amino acids long. The germline V gene encodes CDR1 MDHEN and CDR2 SYDVKM. CDR3 in amino acids: CASSLWPDRVQLEQYF.

The CDR3 reads CASSQARDPGRDTQYF. The chain couples TRBV4-1 to TRBJ2-3; TCRdb calls TRBD1, which cannot be checked without DNA. Looked up from germline, CDR1 is MGHRA and CDR2 is YSYEKL. The CDR3 covers 16 residues.

The rearrangement joins TRBV13 to TRBJ2-1; the D call from TCRdb, TRBD2, cannot be confirmed without DNA. The CDR3 sequence is 15 residues long. CDR1 and CDR2 (germline): PRHDT, FYEKMQ (reference sequence). CDR3 sequence: CASSLGQPAYNEQFF.

The J gene is TRBJ2-1, the V gene TRBV7-8. Germline V gene sequence: CDR1 SGHVS, CDR2 FQNEAQ. This CDR3 comprises 14 residues. The CDR3 sequence: CASSLTSPYNEQFF.

The chain combines TRBV4-1 with TRBJ2-2; no DNA is available, so the TRBD1 call from TCRdb remains unchecked. The V gene's germline CDR1 is MGHRA and CDR2 YSYEKL. There are 17 residues in the CDR3. The CDR3: CASSQGWGQWNTGELFF.

The rearrangement uses TRBV20-1 and TRBJ1-6; TCRdb's D call of TRBD1 is untestable without DNA. In germline, CDR1 is DFQATT, CDR2 SNEGSKA (reference sequence). CDR3 length: 15 residues. CDR3 region: CSARGQGDPGSPLHF.

The chain joins TRBV7-9 to TRBJ2-3; checking the TCRdb D call of TRBD1 is not possible without DNA. There are 15 residues in the CDR3. Germline assignment: CDR1 SEHNR and CDR2 FQNEAQ (reference sequence). CDR3 in amino acids: CASSFGRGDTDTQYF.

This rearrangement joins TRBV4-1 to TRBJ1-1; TCRdb's D call, TRBD1, is unchecked because there is no DNA. CDR3 length: 18 residues. Germline values: CDR1 MGHRA, CDR2 YSYEKL. CDR3 protein: CASSQAGARTAMNTEAFF.

The rearrangement joins TRBV6-4 to TRBJ2-3; TCRdb indicates TRBD1, and absent DNA this call remains unverified. Germline V CDR1 and CDR2: MRHNA, SNTAGT. The length of the CDR3 is 14 residues. The CDR3 loop reads CASSKGADTDTQYF.

The J gene is TRBJ2-6, the V gene TRBV7-8; there is no DNA to check the TCRdb D call of TRBD1. Germline V gives CDR1 SGHVS, CDR2 FQNEAQ. This CDR3 spans 18 amino acids. The chain's CDR3 is CASHSSGAWSSGANVLTF.

The chain uses TRBV5-1 and TRBJ2-1; the TRBD2 assignment by TCRdb is unverifiable without DNA. The CDR3 runs 14 residues. Germline assignment: CDR1 SGHRS and CDR2 YFSETQ. The CDR3 sequence is CASSLSGSLNEQFF. Looking up the rest from reference TRBV5-1 and TRBJ2-1 gives the full variable domain: KAGVTQTPRYLIKTRGQQVTLSCSPISGHRSVSWYQQTPGQGLQFLFEYFSETQRNKGNFPGRFSGRQFSNSRSEMNVSTLELGDSALYLCASSLSGSLNEQFFGPGTRLTVL.

V usage is TRBV7-9 and J usage is TRBJ1-1; the TCRdb D gene call, TRBD1, has no DNA to confirm it. The CDR3 covers 15 residues. Germline V lookup: CDR1 SEHNR, CDR2 FQNEAQ (reference sequence). Here the CDR3 reads CASSPRAVPGTEAFF.

This chain connects TRBV27 to TRBJ1-1; TCRdb calls TRBD1, which cannot be checked without DNA. The CDR3 contains 14 residues. Germline-derived CDR1 and CDR2 are MNHEY and SMNVEV (reference sequence). Here the CDR3 reads CASSFHRANTEAFF.

This sequence joins TRBV28 and TRBJ2-7; absent DNA, TCRdb's TRBD2 call cannot be checked. CDR1 is MDHEN, CDR2 SYDVKM, per germline. The CDR3 is made up of 14 amino acids. CDR3 amino acids: CASSLGSPPYEQYF.

The J gene is TRBJ1-3, the V gene TRBV5-5. The germline V gene has CDR1 SGHKS and CDR2 YYEKEE (reference sequence). CDR3 length: 14 residues. This CDR3 is CASSLGGAGNTIYF. Using reference TRBV5-5 and TRBJ1-3 for the parts outside the CDR3, the full variable domain is DAGVTQSPTHLIKTRGQQVTLRCSPISGHKSVSWYQQVLGQGPQFIFQYYEKEERGRGNFPDRFSARQFPNYSSELNVNALLLGDSALYLCASSLGGAGNTIYFGEGSWLTVV.

This chain joins TRBV15 and TRBJ2-1; TCRdb's D call of TRBD1 is untestable without DNA. Germline CDR1 LNHNV, CDR2 YYDKDF (reference sequence). This CDR3 region has 16 residues. This chain's CDR3 is CATSGPGDRVYNEQFF.

The chain joins TRBV20-1 to TRBJ2-7; the D call from TCRdb, TRBD1, cannot be confirmed without DNA. The CDR3 runs 17 residues. Germline V gene data show CDR1 as DFQATT and CDR2 as SNEGSKA (reference sequence). This chain's CDR3 is CSAPFLQGQGLLYEQYF.

The chain has TRBV4-2 and TRBJ2-7; the TCRdb call, TRBD1, lacks DNA for checking. Looked up from germline, CDR1 is LGHNA and CDR2 is YNFKEQ. This CDR3 contains 14 residues. The CDR3 sequence is CASSPNPGSYEQYF.

The chain employs TRBV27 and TRBJ2-7; there is no DNA to check the TCRdb D call of TRBD1. CDR3 length: 14 residues. Germline-derived CDR1 and CDR2 are MNHEY and SMNVEV (reference sequence). CDR3 amino acids: CASSLGDSSYEQYF.